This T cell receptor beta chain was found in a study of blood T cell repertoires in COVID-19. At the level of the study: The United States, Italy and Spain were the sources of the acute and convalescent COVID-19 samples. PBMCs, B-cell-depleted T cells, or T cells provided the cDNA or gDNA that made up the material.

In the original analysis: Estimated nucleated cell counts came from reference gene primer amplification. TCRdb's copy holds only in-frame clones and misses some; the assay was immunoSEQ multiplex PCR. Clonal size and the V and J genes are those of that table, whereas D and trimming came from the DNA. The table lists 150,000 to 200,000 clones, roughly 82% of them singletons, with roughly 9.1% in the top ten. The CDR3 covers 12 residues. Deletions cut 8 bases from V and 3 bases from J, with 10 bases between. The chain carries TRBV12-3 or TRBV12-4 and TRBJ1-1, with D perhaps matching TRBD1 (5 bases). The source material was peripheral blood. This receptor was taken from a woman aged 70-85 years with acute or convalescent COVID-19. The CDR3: CASRGEDTEAFF. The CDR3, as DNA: TGTGCCAGCCGGGGGGAAGACACTGAAGCTTTCTTT.